The rows below give T cell receptor beta chains drawn from one sample of a study of shared clonotypes between healthy human individuals. Some clones are missing from TCRdb's copy, which holds only in-frame ones; the method was immunoSEQ multiplex PCR. Of about 1,500,000 clones detected, roughly 96% appear once; the ten largest clones hold approximately 1.2%. The sample consisted of naive CD4+ T cells sorted from blood. These receptors all come from a man aged 30 to 45 in good health. Both conserved end residues are part of each CDR3. Fields, in order: V gene, CDR3 length, J gene, CDR3 protein.

TRBV7-2	14	TRBJ1-3	CASSQDWGSDTIYF
TRBV6-1	13	TRBJ1-4	CASSGDLNEKLFF
TRBV5-4	15	TRBJ2-7	CASTKTGAGSYEQYF
TRBV27	15	TRBJ2-7	CASSSAGQVAYEQYF
TRBV5-1	17	TRBJ2-2	CASSLAGTALNTGELFF
TRBV5-1	14	TRBJ2-5	CASSLSPTQETQYF
TRBV4-1	14	TRBJ2-1	CASSQDLVGGEQFF
TRBV5-1	16	TRBJ2-5	CASSPDFGGMVETQYF
TRBV10-3	14	TRBJ2-5	CAIREREAWETQYF
TRBV6-1	16	TRBJ1-5	CASSELSAIFSQPQHF
TRBV29-1	13	TRBJ2-5	CSVGGRALETQYF
TRBV19	13	TRBJ1-4	CATRTGGVEKLFF
TRBV30	15	TRBJ1-6	CASSGTKLSISPLHF
TRBV5-1	14	TRBJ1-2	CASSPRTVNYGYTF
TRBV7-6	13	TRBJ2-3	CASSLAGRDTQYF
TRBV27	18	TRBJ1-3	CASSPISLGQPSGNTIYF
TRBV9	15	TRBJ2-5	CASSVASWGEETQYF
TRBV2	19	TRBJ2-1	CASSEAQVGMTSVYNEQFF
TRBV19	16	TRBJ1-3	CASSRGQGATGNTIYF
TRBV27	16	TRBJ2-1	CASSPLGGLGSHEQFF
TRBV6-1	13	TRBJ2-7	CASKETGRYEQYF
TRBV6-1	14	TRBJ2-7	CASSASGQVYEQYF
TRBV29-1	14	TRBJ1-5	CSVTSDRLNQPQHF
TRBV9	16	TRBJ2-3	CARRTGTSVLTDTQYF
TRBV5-1	15	TRBJ2-3	CASSSGLAGTDTQYF
TRBV9	15	TRBJ2-5	CASSVGTGGPETQYF
TRBV28	14	TRBJ1-1	CASRSPRRDTEAFF
TRBV19	17	TRBJ1-5	CASSIFPTGQLRQPQHF
TRBV27	15	TRBJ1-5	CASRPPGDGNQPQHF
TRBV7-9	15	TRBJ2-7	CASSPRTEISYEQYF
TRBV30	14	TRBJ1-5	CAWSPGPSLGPQHF
TRBV5-6	15	TRBJ1-5	CASSLGTGGNQPQHF
TRBV19	13	TRBJ2-7	CASSEDRHYEQYF
TRBV7-9	14	TRBJ2-1	CASSLPEMGNEQFF
TRBV4-3	12	TRBJ2-5	CASSQDRKTQYF
TRBV28	12	TRBJ1-5	CASSLTDWPQHF
TRBV27	15	TRBJ1-1	CASSLWGLSWAEAFF
TRBV2	15	TRBJ2-3	CASSGDRGSTDTQYF
TRBV6-6	12	TRBJ1-1	CASTGYDTEAFF
TRBV6-1	14	TRBJ1-2	CASSRQGVNYGYTF
TRBV5-1	17	TRBJ2-1	CASSLFSGRLSYNEQFF
TRBV2	17	TRBJ2-5	CASGGGPGLGLQETQYF
TRBV11-2	16	TRBJ2-2	CASSSPGGSRTGELFF
TRBV5-4	15	TRBJ2-1	CASTMPTSGRNEQFF
TRBV18	13	TRBJ2-3	CASARDTTDTQYF
TRBV5-1	14	TRBJ2-2	CASSLFGNTGELFF
TRBV7-9	13	TRBJ1-2	CASSLETNYGYTF
TRBV7-2	18	TRBJ1-5	CASSLVAGVGVGNQPQHF
TRBV7-6	11	TRBJ2-1	CASSLSGQQFF
TRBV5-4	15	TRBJ2-5	CASGTTSGNQETQYF